This TCR beta chain stems from a study of blood T cells in healthy people across ages. The study's findings and limits: It was the long-lived donors that had more naive CD4+ cells and higher diversity than aged donors.

With a J-beta primer mix and a sample-barcoded 5' primer, a second PCR ran about 7 to 12 cycles. Each CDR3 protein gets one entry after TCRdb re-called the 5' RACE reads with MiXCR. This table holds about 830,000 distinct CDR3 sequences, approximately 67% found once. This clonotype is a singleton in its sample. The antigen is undetermined. The CDR3 sequence is 8 residues long. CDR1 and CDR2 from the germline V gene are DFQATT and SNEGSKA (reference sequence). Source material: blood. This TCR was sampled from a man younger than 40 in good health. The chain links TRBV20-1 to TRBJ2-5; D call uncertain. The DNA end lines up better with TRBJ2-7; the J call may be wrong. The CDR3 reads CRALEQYF. The CDR3 DNA sequence: TGCCGCGCACTCGAGCAGTACTTC.